The 24 T cell receptor beta chains below come from one sample, sequenced in a study of T cell responses to AZD1222 COVID-19 vaccine. Profiling relied on immunoSEQ multiplex PCR, and the TCRdb table lists in-frame clones only, not all of them. The sample records about 99,000 clones, 88% being singletons. Sequences were derived from peripheral blood, sampled on day 0 of AZD1222 vaccination. The receptors originated from an adult in good health.

The V and J genes are TRBV14 and TRBJ1-1; D is ambiguous. The CDR3 contains 13 residues. Trimming left V 5 bases short and J 1 base short, with 8 bases between. From germline, CDR1 is SGHDN and CDR2 FVKESK. The CDR3 bases are TGTGCCAGCAGCTCAAGCGGGAACACTGAAGCTTTCTTT. This gives the protein CASSSSGNTEAFF.

The V and J genes are TRBV19 and TRBJ1-1; 8 bases line up with TRBD1. V was clipped by 5 bases and J by 10 bases; unmatched bases: 9. The CDR3 loop spans 13 amino acids. Germline-derived CDR1 and CDR2 are LNHDA and SQIVND (reference sequence). This chain's CDR3 is CASSWSGGEGAFF. DNA for the CDR3: TGTGCCAGTAGTTGGTCAGGGGGCGAGGGAGCTTTCTTT.

The chain uses TRBV5-1 and TRBJ1-4, with D possibly matching TRBD1 (5 bases). Germline CDR1 reads SGHRS; CDR2 reads YFSETQ. The CDR3 sequence is 15 residues long. V shed 3 bases and J shed 7 bases, with 16 bases lying between them. CDR3 sequence: CASSSARGFGEKLFF. The CDR3 DNA sequence: TGCGCCAGCAGCTCCGCACGGGGGTTTGGTGAAAAACTGTTTTTT.

This chain links TRBV6-2 or TRBV6-3 with TRBJ2-4; a possible D gene is TRBD1 (6 bases). CDR1 MNHEY and CDR2 SVGEGT come from the germline V gene. This CDR3 comprises 17 residues. V lost 2 bases and J 4 bases, leaving 18 bases between the germline ends. The CDR3 region is CASSYPGQLRVKNIQYF. In nucleotides, the CDR3 is TGTGCCAGCAGTTACCCAGGACAGTTGAGAGTTAAAAACATTCAGTACTTC.

The rearrangement joins TRBV7-9 to TRBJ2-3; D is unresolved. The CDR3 extends over 13 amino acids. The V end was cut by 3 bases, the J end by 2 bases, with 6 bases between. Germline values: CDR1 SEHNR, CDR2 FQNEAQ (reference sequence). CDR3 DNA sequence: TGTGCCAGCAGCTTTGACTTCACAGATACGCAGTATTTT. This codes for CASSFDFTDTQYF.

V is TRBV20-1 and J is TRBJ1-1, with D perhaps matching TRBD1 (6 bases). The CDR3 loop spans 11 amino acids. Germline V CDR1 and CDR2: DFQATT, SNEGSKA (reference sequence). CDR3 DNA sequence: TGCACCGGAAAGGGGGGGGCTGAAGCTTTCTTT. It translates to CTGKGGAEAFF.

Here the CDR3 reads CASSYGLYNEQFF. CDR3 coding DNA: TGTGCCAGCAGTTACGGCCTCTACAATGAGCAGTTCTTC. The chain is built from TRBV6-6 and TRBJ2-1; D gene unclear. Trimming stripped 2 bases from V and 3 bases from J, with 5 bases between. This CDR3 is 13 amino acids long. Per the germline V gene, CDR1 is MNHNY and CDR2 is SVGAGI (reference sequence).

V is TRBV5-1 and J is TRBJ1-1; no clear D gene. Trimming pared 0 bases from V and 1 base from J, leaving 4 bases between. CDR3 length equals 13 residues. Germline assignment: CDR1 SGHRS and CDR2 YFSETQ. CDR3 sequence (DNA): TGCGCCAGCAGCTTGGTTGCGAACACTGAAGCTTTCTTT. Translation: CASSLVANTEAFF.

This clone was detected only once. The V gene is TRBV6-1, the J gene TRBJ1-2, with no clear D. Deletions cut 2 bases from V and 1 base from J, with 8 bases between. The CDR3 is 14 residues long. Looked up from germline, CDR1 is MNHNS and CDR2 is SASEGT. Here the CDR3 reads CASSEPQDNYGYTF. In DNA, the CDR3 is TGTGCCAGCAGTGAACCCCAGGATAACTATGGCTACACCTTC.

This clone was observed a single time. This chain joins TRBV11-3 and TRBJ2-3, with D perhaps assigned TRBD1 or TRBD2 (5 bases each). V lost 5 bases to trimming and J lost 4 bases, with 19 bases between them. There are 16 residues in the CDR3. Per the germline V gene, CDR1 is SGHNT and CDR2 is YENEEA. The CDR3 DNA follows: TGTGCCAGCAGCGATGGGACCAACCTTGGGCCAGATACGCAGTATTTT. This gives the protein CASSDGTNLGPDTQYF.

The chain carries TRBV6-1 and TRBJ2-5, with D unresolved. This CDR3 contains 12 residues. With 0 bases removed from V and 5 bases from J, the gap between germline ends came to 4 bases. Germline V gives CDR1 MNHNS, CDR2 SASEGT. The CDR3 coding sequence is TGTGCCAGCAGTGAAGCTGGGGAGACCCAGTACTTC. This gives the protein CASSEAGETQYF.

This clone was counted once. The chain employs TRBV10-3 and TRBJ2-5, with 16 bases aligning to TRBD2. V lost 10 bases to trimming and J lost 5 bases; unmatched junction nucleotides: 7. Germline CDR1 is ENHRY and CDR2 is SYGVKD. CDR3 length: 15 residues. The CDR3 region is CASGTSGRDAETQYF. CDR3 nucleotide sequence: TGTGCCAGCGGGACTAGCGGGAGGGACGCGGAGACCCAGTACTTC.

This clone was counted a few times. The rearrangement uses TRBV11-2 and TRBJ2-2; the D is unclear. The V gene's germline CDR1 is SGHAT and CDR2 FQNNGV. This CDR3 comprises 13 residues. The ends were cut back, 5 bases at V and 13 bases at J, with 17 bases in the middle. The CDR3 region has the DNA TGTGCCAGCAGCCAACAGTGGGTCTCCGCGCTGTTTTTT. This translates into CASSQQWVSALFF.

Details on this clone: The junction differs from germline at one of its ends, possibly a read error. The chain combines TRBV6-1 with TRBJ1-1; D is ambiguous. The CDR3 is made up of 13 amino acids. Germline-derived CDR1 and CDR2 are MNHNS and SASEGT. CDR3 region: CASGEALSTEAFF. In DNA, the CDR3 is TGTGCCAGCGGTGAAGCACTAAGCACTGAAGCTTTCTTT.

This chain uses TRBV6-5 with TRBJ2-2; D remains unclear. The length of the CDR3 is 12 residues. The germline V and J ends were trimmed by 0 bases and 6 bases, with 2 bases remaining between them. The germline CDR1 and CDR2 sequences are MNHEY and SVGAGI. The CDR3 coding sequence is TGTGCCAGCAGTTACTCCCCCGGGGAGCTGTTTTTT. Amino acid sequence: CASSYSPGELFF.

The chain uses TRBV6-5 and TRBJ2-1; D unresolved. The CDR3 runs 14 residues. Germline CDR1 reads MNHEY; CDR2 reads SVGAGI. Trimming shortened V by 2 bases and J by 4 bases, and 9 bases separated the two germline ends. The CDR3 DNA is TGTGCCAGCAGTTACGGTGCCAATTACAATGAGCAGTTCTTC. This codes for CASSYGANYNEQFF.

The chain employs TRBV1 and TRBJ1-5; the tabulated D call, TRBD1, remains unverified against the DNA. TRBV1 is shown as a pseudogene. This CDR3 is 18 amino acids long. The CDR3 DNA is TGCACCAGCAGCCAAGAAGTAAATAGGCCAGGGTTTTGTCAGCCCCAGCATTTT. Translating gives CTSSQEVNRPGFCQPQHF.

The J gene is TRBJ1-6, the V gene TRBV27; D remains unclear. V was trimmed by 2 bases and J by 6 bases, leaving 8 bases between them. The CDR3 totals 14 residues. Germline lookup yields CDR1 MNHEY and CDR2 SMNVEV (reference sequence). Here the CDR3 reads CASSLGTLNSPLHF. The CDR3 DNA reads as TGTGCCAGCAGTTTAGGAACCCTTAATTCACCCCTCCACTTT.

The chain links TRBV12-5 to TRBJ2-1, with unresolved D. Germline values: CDR1 LGHNT, CDR2 FRNRAP. Trimming pared 0 bases from V and 8 bases from J, leaving 11 bases between. The CDR3 has 14 residues. CDR3 coding DNA: TGTGCTAGTGGTTTGGTACCTGGGTACCATGAGCAGTTCTTC. Translating gives CASGLVPGYHEQFF.

This chain uses TRBV24-1 with TRBJ1-2; the D is unclear. CDR3 size: 14 residues. The ends were cut back, 3 bases at V and 8 bases at J, with 15 bases in the middle. From germline, CDR1 is KGHDR and CDR2 SFDVKD. The CDR3 DNA is TGTGCCACCAGTGATCCCCGGGGATCGGGCGGCTACACCTTC. Its protein product is CATSDPRGSGGYTF.

The chain has TRBV28 and TRBJ1-1; D call uncertain. Germline V gene data show CDR1 as MDHEN and CDR2 as SYDVKM. V dropped 3 bases and J dropped 11 bases, with 10 bases sitting between them. This CDR3 contains 11 residues. The CDR3 DNA reads TGTGCCAGCAGTTTGAGGCTGTGGGCTTTCTTT. Amino acids: CASSLRLWAFF.

The chain recombines TRBV18 with TRBJ2-7, with 7 bases identical to TRBD2. This CDR3 has 15 amino acids. Germline V lookup: CDR1 KGHSH, CDR2 LQKENI. Unmatched junction bases numbered 7, after V lost 3 bases and J lost 2 bases. CDR3 sequence: CASSPMGGGTYEQYF. The CDR3 bases are TGTGCCAGCTCACCGATGGGGGGGGGAACCTACGAGCAGTACTTC.

V usage is TRBV7-3 and J usage is TRBJ1-2; no clear D. V was pared by 0 bases and J by 5 bases, with 16 bases between. Germline values: CDR1 SGHTA, CDR2 FQGTGA. The CDR3 sequence is 16 residues long. CDR3 sequence (DNA): TGTGCCAGCAGCTTAACGTCGGGCAGACAAAAATATGGCTACACCTTC. This translates into CASSLTSGRQKYGYTF.

The chain has TRBV19 and TRBJ1-3, with 7 bases matching TRBD1. Germline loops: CDR1 LNHDA, CDR2 SQIVND (reference sequence). V was pared by 7 bases and J by 0 bases, with 6 bases of the junction left unmatched. The CDR3 runs 15 residues. In nucleotides, the CDR3 is TGTGCCAGTACCGAGACAGGGACCTCTGGAAACACCATATATTTT. Protein sequence: CASTETGTSGNTIYF.